Below, 19 T cell receptor beta chains from the same sample are listed, as sequenced in a study of memory CD4+ T cells and cytomegalovirus serostatus. Profiling relied on immunoSEQ multiplex PCR, and the TCRdb table lists in-frame clones only, not all of them. This sample has over 45,000 clones; about 81% occur once, and the top ten carry approximately 0.44%. The sort gate was single viable CD3+CD4+CD8-CD45RO+ cells for memory CD4+ T cells. Material for sequencing was memory CD4+ T cells from blood. The receptors derive from an adult in good health and CMV-seronegative.

The V gene is TRBV10-3, the J gene TRBJ1-1; D possibly corresponds to TRBD1 (6 bases). Per germline, CDR1 ENHRY and CDR2 SYGVKD. This CDR3 spans 15 amino acids. Trimming removed 2 bases at V and 4 bases at J, with 14 bases between. The CDR3 DNA reads TGTGCCATCAGTGAGAAGGGCGGAGGGGGCACTGAAGCTTTCTTT. Its translation: CAISEKGGGGTEAFF.

This chain uses TRBV19 with TRBJ2-3; D is possibly TRBD2 (5 bases). Germline V gives CDR1 LNHDA, CDR2 SQIVND (reference sequence). The CDR3 is made up of 14 amino acids. V lost 5 bases and J 8 bases, leaving 17 bases between the germline ends. The DNA of the CDR3 is TGTGCCAGTAGTCTAGGACTCGAGGTGGCTACGCAGTATTTT. It codes for CASSLGLEVATQYF.

This sequence joins TRBV28 and TRBJ1-5; TRBD1 matches at 8 bases. V lost 6 bases and J lost 6; bases outside the gene matches: 10. Germline lookup yields CDR1 MDHEN and CDR2 SYDVKM. The CDR3 totals 15 residues. The CDR3 spells CASRSDRAWGQPQHF. As DNA, the CDR3 is TGTGCCAGCAGGTCGGACAGGGCCTGGGGTCAGCCCCAGCATTTT. Full variable domain (remainder filled in from reference TRBV28 and TRBJ1-5): DVKVTQSSRYLVKRTGEKVFLECVQDMDHENMFWYRQDPGLGLRLIYFSYDVKMKEKGDIPEGYSVSREKKERFSLILESASTNQTSMYLCASRSDRAWGQPQHFGDGTRLSIL.

The chain combines TRBV28 with TRBJ2-7; D assignment may be TRBD1 or TRBD2 (5 bases each). Germline V gene lookup returns CDR1 MDHEN and CDR2 SYDVKM. V was trimmed by 6 bases and J by 0 bases, leaving 12 bases between them. The CDR3 length is 14 residues. The chain's CDR3 is CASRGTGSSYEQYF. DNA of the CDR3: TGTGCCAGCAGGGGGACCGGGTCCTCCTACGAGCAGTACTTC.

The gene calls are TRBV15 and TRBJ2-1; 8 positions match TRBD2. This CDR3 comprises 15 residues. J gave up 6 bases and V 0 bases, and 4 bases lay outside the gene matches. CDR1 is LNHNV and CDR2 is YYDKDF in the germline V gene (reference sequence). CDR3 loop: CATSRDGGAINEQFF. CDR3 bases: TGTGCCACCAGCAGAGACGGGGGGGCTATCAATGAGCAGTTCTTC.

The V and J genes are TRBV6-1 and TRBJ1-5, with D maybe TRBD1 (5 bases). The CDR3 totals 15 residues. V dropped 2 bases and J dropped 6 bases, with 14 bases sitting between them. Germline CDR1 MNHNS, CDR2 SASEGT. CDR3 sequence reads: CASSERGVGGQPQHF. CDR3 coding DNA: TGTGCCAGCAGTGAAAGAGGCGTGGGGGGTCAGCCCCAGCATTTT.

The gene calls are TRBV9 and TRBJ2-3, with D maybe TRBD2 (7 bases). V was cut by 0 bases and J by 6 bases, with 20 bases left in between. Germline CDR1 SGDLS, CDR2 YYNGEE. CDR3 length: 17 residues. The CDR3 loop reads CASSVGVLGGPGDTQYF. DNA of the CDR3: TGTGCCAGCAGCGTAGGCGTTCTCGGGGGGCCAGGGGATACGCAGTATTTT.

The rearrangement joins TRBV28 to TRBJ1-2, with 7 bases identical to TRBD1. V gave up 3 bases and J gave up 2 bases; unmatched junction bases: 9. In germline, CDR1 is MDHEN, CDR2 SYDVKM. The CDR3 runs to 16 residues. CDR3 coding DNA: TGTGCCAGCAGTTTCCCCCCAGGGGGGGCAAACTATGGCTACACCTTC. It is translated as CASSFPPGGANYGYTF.

This chain connects TRBV6-5 to TRBJ2-5, with D unresolved. In germline, CDR1 is MNHEY, CDR2 SVGAGI. The CDR3 has 11 residues. V was clipped by 8 bases and J by 5 bases, with 9 bases between them. CDR3: CASGATETQYF. For the CDR3, the DNA is TGTGCCAGCGGAGCTACGGAGACCCAGTACTTC.

This clone has a single count. The rearrangement links TRBV14 to TRBJ2-5; a possible D gene is TRBD2 (6 bases). The CDR3 sequence is 14 residues long. Germline V CDR1 and CDR2: SGHDN, FVKESK. The germline V and J ends were trimmed by 1 base and 5 bases, with 11 bases remaining between them. The CDR3 sequence is CASSQVGGSETQYF. The CDR3 region has the DNA TGTGCCAGCAGCCAAGTCGGAGGGTCGGAGACCCAGTACTTC. Drawing the rest from reference TRBV14 and TRBJ2-5, the complete variable domain is EAGVTQFPSHSVIEKGQTVTLRCDPISGHDNLYWYRRVMGKEIKFLLHFVKESKQDESGMPNNRFLAERTGGTYSTLKVQPAELEDSGVYFCASSQVGGSETQYFGPGTRLLVL.

This chain links TRBV7-2 with TRBJ2-7; D tentatively reads TRBD1 or TRBD2 (5 bases each). Germline assignment: CDR1 SGHTA and CDR2 FQGNSA. V was shortened by 6 bases and J by 0 bases, with 15 bases between the two germline ends. This CDR3 comprises 15 residues. The CDR3 here is CASSSRAGSSYEQYF. The CDR3 DNA sequence: TGTGCCAGCAGTTCTAGGGCAGGGAGCTCCTACGAGCAGTACTTC.

The chain recombines TRBV19 with TRBJ2-7, with 9 bases identical to TRBD1. The CDR3 contains 16 residues. Unmatched junction bases numbered 13, after V lost 5 bases and J lost 5 bases. Germline loops: CDR1 LNHDA, CDR2 SQIVND (reference sequence). The CDR3 nucleotides read TGTGCCAGTAGTCCCGCTGCTGGACAGGGGTGGGACGAGCAGTACTTC. Its translation: CASSPAAGQGWDEQYF. Complete variable domain (other parts from reference TRBV19 and TRBJ2-7): DGGITQSPKYLFRKEGQNVTLSCEQNLNHDAMYWYRQDPGQGLRLIYYSQIVNDFQKGDIAEGYSVSREKKESFPLTVTSAQKNPTAFYLCASSPAAGQGWDEQYFGPGTRLTVT.

This chain's CDR3 is CASSRKKTGGWSTGELFF. In DNA form, the CDR3 reads TGTGCCAGCAGCCGAAAAAAGACAGGGGGCTGGAGCACCGGGGAGCTGTTTTTT. This chain connects TRBV7-2 to TRBJ2-2; 10 bases match TRBD1. This CDR3 contains 18 residues. The J segment lost 4 bases and the V segment lost 5 bases, leaving 13 bases of the junction unmatched. Germline-derived CDR1 and CDR2 are SGHTA and FQGNSA.

The chain couples TRBV5-1 to TRBJ2-2, with TRBD1 matching over 10 bases. Germline assignment: CDR1 SGHRS and CDR2 YFSETQ. With 4 bases clipped from V and 7 bases from J, the junction kept 4 bases outside the gene matches. This CDR3 spans 14 amino acids. For the CDR3, the DNA is TGCGCCAGCAGCCCAAGGACAGGGGGCGGGGAGCTGTTTTTT. Encoded protein: CASSPRTGGGELFF.

This chain uses TRBV7-2 with TRBJ1-5; unclear D gene. The CDR3 spans 13 residues. Germline V lookup: CDR1 SGHTA, CDR2 FQGNSA. The V gene lost 1 base and the J gene lost 8 bases, with 9 bases spanning the gap. The CDR3 spells CASSLDGRKPQHF. The CDR3 nucleotides are TGTGCCAGCAGCTTAGACGGTCGGAAGCCCCAGCATTTT.

This sequence joins TRBV7-8 and TRBJ1-3, with D uncertain. There are 14 residues in the CDR3. V was shortened by 3 bases and J by 2 bases, with 8 bases between the two germline ends. Per germline, CDR1 SGHVS and CDR2 FQNEAQ. The CDR3 protein is CASSFAGAGNTIYF. For the CDR3, the DNA is TGTGCCAGCAGCTTCGCGGGTGCTGGAAACACCATATATTTT. The whole variable domain, filled in from reference TRBV7-8 and TRBJ1-3, reads GAGVSQSPRYKVAKRGQDVALRCDPISGHVSLFWYQQALGQGPEFLTYFQNEAQLDKSGLPSDRFFAERPEGSVSTLKIQRTQQEDSAVYLCASSFAGAGNTIYFGEGSWLTVV.

CDR3 protein: CASSQDRVGEQYF. The CDR3, as DNA: TGTGCCAGCAGCCAGGACAGGGTGGGCGAGCAGTACTTC. The chain recombines TRBV5-8 with TRBJ2-7, with 8 bases fitting TRBD1. The CDR3 loop spans 13 amino acids. After removal of 4 bases from V and 6 bases from J, the junction contained 6 bases not matched to a gene. CDR1 is SGHTS, CDR2 YDEGEE, per germline.

This chain links TRBV4-1 with TRBJ2-7, with TRBD2 matching over 7 bases. This CDR3 has 15 residues. The trim removed 0 bases at V and 7 bases at J, leaving 9 bases unmatched. The V gene's germline CDR1 is MGHRA and CDR2 YSYEKL. CDR3 loop: CASSQDMGGAREQYF. CDR3 nucleotide sequence: TGCGCCAGCAGCCAAGATATGGGAGGGGCGCGGGAGCAGTACTTC.

CDR3 bases: TGTGCCAGCTCACCAACAGGGGAAGGGAATACGCAGTATTTT. As protein: CASSPTGEGNTQYF. The chain employs TRBV18 and TRBJ2-3; 7 nucleotides match TRBD1. After removal of 2 bases from V and 7 bases from J, the junction contained 6 bases not matched to a gene. This CDR3 has 14 residues. Germline values: CDR1 KGHSH, CDR2 LQKENI.